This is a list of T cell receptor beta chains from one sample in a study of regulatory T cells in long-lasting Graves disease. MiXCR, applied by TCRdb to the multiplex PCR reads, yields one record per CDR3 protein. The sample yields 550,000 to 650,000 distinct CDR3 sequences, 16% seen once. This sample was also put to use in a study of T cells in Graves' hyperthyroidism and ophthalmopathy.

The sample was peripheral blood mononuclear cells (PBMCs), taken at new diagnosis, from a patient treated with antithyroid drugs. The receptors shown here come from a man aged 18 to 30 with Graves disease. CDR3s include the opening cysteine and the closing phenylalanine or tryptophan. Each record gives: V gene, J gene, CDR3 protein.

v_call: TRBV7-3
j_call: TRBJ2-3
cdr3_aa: CASSLPAGGRRGTQYF

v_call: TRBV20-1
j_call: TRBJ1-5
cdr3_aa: CSASGVASQPQHF

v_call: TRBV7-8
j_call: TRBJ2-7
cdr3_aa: CASSRRRLQSSYEQYF

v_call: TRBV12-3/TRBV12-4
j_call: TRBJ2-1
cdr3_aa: CASSETSGRWDEQFF

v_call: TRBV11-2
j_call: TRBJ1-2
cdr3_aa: CASSLVGQGRDGYTF

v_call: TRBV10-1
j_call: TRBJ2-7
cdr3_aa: CASSFLLAGVTYEQYF

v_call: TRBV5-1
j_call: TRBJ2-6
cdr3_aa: CASSFKAGQTSGANVLTF

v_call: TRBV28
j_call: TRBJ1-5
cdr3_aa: CASSSGQNSNQPQHF

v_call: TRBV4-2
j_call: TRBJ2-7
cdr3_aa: CASSQEGRVAGSYEQYF

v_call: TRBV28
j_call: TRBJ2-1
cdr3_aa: CASSLETTDNEQFF

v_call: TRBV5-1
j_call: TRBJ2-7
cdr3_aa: CASSLRTSISYEQYF

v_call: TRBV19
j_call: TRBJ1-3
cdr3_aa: CASSRTGTREDTIYF

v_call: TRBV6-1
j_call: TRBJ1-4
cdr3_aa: CASSSYRVFNEKLFF

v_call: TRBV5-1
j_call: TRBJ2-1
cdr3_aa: CASSLGRTSSYNEQFF

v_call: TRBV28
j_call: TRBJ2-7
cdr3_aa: CASIGSGSYEQYF

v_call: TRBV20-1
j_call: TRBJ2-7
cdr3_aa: CSARDGGSYEQYF

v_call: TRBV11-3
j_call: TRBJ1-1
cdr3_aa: CASSLELDTEAFF

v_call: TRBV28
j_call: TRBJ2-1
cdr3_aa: CASSTTGSTGKFF

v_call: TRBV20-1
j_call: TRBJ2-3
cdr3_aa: CSAVNLRDRGTDTQYF

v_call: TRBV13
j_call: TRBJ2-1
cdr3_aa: CASSLGRGLVNEQFF

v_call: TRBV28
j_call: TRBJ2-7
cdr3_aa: CASSPLDRDSYEQYF

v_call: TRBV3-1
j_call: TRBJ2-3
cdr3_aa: CASSQGRRSTDTQYF

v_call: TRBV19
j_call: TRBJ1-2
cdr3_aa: CASSTGSNYGYTF

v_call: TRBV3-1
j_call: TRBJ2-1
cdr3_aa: CASSPGTAGGLSSYNEQFF

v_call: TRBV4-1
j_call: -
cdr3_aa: CASSQTGREFDRTAGTQYF

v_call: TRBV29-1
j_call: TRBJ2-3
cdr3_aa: CSVGGLAGTTDTQYF